The 27 T cell receptor beta chains below come from one sample, sequenced in a study of T cells in Graves' hyperthyroidism and ophthalmopathy. From RNA transcripts, TCR beta CDR3 regions were amplified. A set of HTBI primers served as the primers for a first-round RT-PCR of the TCR CDR3. TCRdb itself ran the multiplex PCR reads through MiXCR, one entry per CDR3 protein. In the table there are 550,000 to 650,000 distinct CDR3 sequences, around 14% of which are singletons. Sequenced input: blood. These receptors were obtained from a woman in her 30s with Graves' hyperthyroidism that later progressed to Graves' ophthalmopathy.

The gene calls are TRBV4-1 and TRBJ2-1; D uncertain. The CDR3 has 13 amino acids. Germline V gives CDR1 MGHRA, CDR2 YSYEKL. The germline V and J ends were trimmed by 6 bases and 7 bases, with 13 bases remaining between them. CDR3 sequence: CASRNAKGNEQFF. CDR3 DNA: TGCGCCAGCAGAAACGCGAAAGGGAATGAGCAGTTCTTC.

This clonotype was counted only a few times. The gene calls are TRBV28 and TRBJ2-2; D unclear. This CDR3 spans 13 amino acids. Germline V gene sequence: CDR1 MDHEN, CDR2 SYDVKM. V lost 7 bases, J lost 10 bases, and 16 bases lay in between. CDR3 region: CASTHASYVELFF. The CDR3 DNA reads TGTGCCAGCACCCATGCGAGTTACGTGGAGCTGTTTTTT. The complete variable domain, with remaining parts taken from reference TRBV28 and TRBJ2-2, reads DVKVTQSSRYLVKRTGEKVFLECVQDMDHENMFWYRQDPGLGLRLIYFSYDVKMKEKGDIPEGYSVSREKKERFSLILESASTNQTSMYLCASTHASYVELFFGEGSRLTVL.

This clonotype was seen ten or more times. J is TRBJ1-1 and V is TRBV10-3; no clear D gene. CDR1 and CDR2 from the germline V gene are ENHRY and SYGVKD. The V and J ends lost 0 bases and 4 bases respectively, with 12 bases between them. The CDR3 covers 15 residues. The CDR3 nucleotides read TGTGCCATCAGTGAGTCGCTGGGAATGGTCACTGAAGCTTTCTTT. This sequence encodes CAISESLGMVTEAFF.

This clonotype was observed at least ten times. The rearrangement joins TRBV6-1 to TRBJ1-1; D gene unclear. Germline CDR1 reads MNHNS; CDR2 reads SASEGT. With 7 bases removed from V and 11 bases from J, the gap between germline ends came to 20 bases. The CDR3 sequence is 13 residues long. The CDR3 region is CASTYSVEEDAFF. For the CDR3, the DNA is TGTGCCAGCACCTATTCGGTTGAGGAGGACGCTTTCTTT.

This clonotype was recorded many times. The chain recombines TRBV11-3 with TRBJ2-7, with 8 bases identical to TRBD1. The germline gives CDR1 SGHNT, CDR2 YENEEA. Unmatched junction bases numbered 3, after V lost 7 bases and J lost 1 base. This CDR3 region has 13 residues. DNA for the CDR3: TGTGCCAGCACCCGGGACAGGTCCTACGAGCAGTACTTC. It translates to CASTRDRSYEQYF.

Many counts were recorded for this clonotype. The gene calls are TRBV5-1 and TRBJ2-7, with 10 bases aligning to TRBD1. Germline CDR1 SGHRS, CDR2 YFSETQ. The trim removed 4 bases at V and 1 base at J, leaving 5 bases unmatched. CDR3 length equals 15 residues. CDR3 amino acids: CASSPGQGVSYEQYF. The DNA of the CDR3 is TGCGCCAGCAGCCCTGGACAGGGGGTTTCCTACGAGCAGTACTTC.

This clonotype appeared many times. The chain combines TRBV20-1 with TRBJ1-3, with 12 bases that match TRBD1. V trimming: 5 bases; J trimming: 4 bases; junction bases outside the gene matches: 3. Looked up from germline, CDR1 is DFQATT and CDR2 is SNEGSKA (reference sequence). The CDR3 runs 14 residues. The DNA of the CDR3 is TGCAGTGCTGGGACAGGGGGCTCGGGAAACACCATATATTTT. The encoded protein is CSAGTGGSGNTIYF.

This clonotype was detected only a few times. As the CDR3 is not closed by the conserved phenylalanine or tryptophan, this likely results from a read error. For the CDR3, the DNA is TGTGCCAGCAGTCCAGACAGGGTTCAGCCCCAGCATTCT. As protein: CASSPDRVQPQHS. The chain has TRBV2 and TRBJ1-5; 7 bases match TRBD1. The CDR3 loop spans 13 amino acids. J lost 6 bases, V lost 5 bases, and 4 bases had no gene match. Germline V lookup: CDR1 SNHLY, CDR2 FYNNEI.

Many counts were recorded for this clonotype. This rearrangement joins TRBV11-2 to TRBJ1-5, with a weak D call TRBD1 (5 bases). Trimming pared 1 base from V and 3 bases from J, leaving 7 bases between. Germline lookup yields CDR1 SGHAT and CDR2 FQNNGV. This CDR3 comprises 14 residues. Written as DNA, the CDR3 is TGTGCCAGCAGCTTAGGGGACCACAATCAGCCCCAGCATTTT. This translates into CASSLGDHNQPQHF.

This clonotype was seen a few times. This chain joins TRBV7-9 and TRBJ2-1; 8 bases fit TRBD2. The CDR3 consists of 15 residues. Per the germline V gene, CDR1 is SEHNR and CDR2 is FQNEAQ (reference sequence). With V trimmed by 5 bases and J by 6 bases, 9 bases remained unmatched. CDR3 nucleotide sequence: TGTGCCAGCAGCGGGACTAGGTCTATTTCCAATGAGCAGTTCTTC. Amino acids: CASSGTRSISNEQFF.

This sequence joins TRBV30 and TRBJ2-6; 7 bases are a match to TRBD1. The CDR3 extends over 17 amino acids. J lost 0 bases, V lost 5 bases, and 10 bases had no gene match. Germline V gene sequence: CDR1 GTSNPN, CDR2 SVGIG (reference sequence). Here the CDR3 reads CAWAWGRGTSGANVLTF. The CDR3 nucleotides are TGTGCCTGGGCGTGGGGCAGGGGGACCTCTGGGGCCAACGTCCTGACTTTC.

At least ten counts were recorded for this clonotype. V usage is TRBV6-1 and J usage is TRBJ1-2; no clear D. This CDR3 has 14 amino acids. Germline V gene data show CDR1 as MNHNS and CDR2 as SASEGT. The V gene lost 4 bases and the J gene lost 2 bases, with 11 bases spanning the gap. CDR3 residues: CASSVSTENYGYTF. The CDR3 DNA reads as TGTGCCAGCAGTGTATCAACAGAGAACTATGGCTACACCTTC.

This clonotype was seen many times. V is TRBV2 and J is TRBJ1-2, with no clear D. Germline CDR1 reads SNHLY; CDR2 reads FYNNEI. The V and J ends lost 4 bases and 2 bases respectively, with 8 bases between them. This CDR3 spans 13 amino acids. Here the CDR3 DNA reads TGTGCCAGCAGTGCTGGCCCCAACTATGGCTACACCTTC. It translates to CASSAGPNYGYTF.

This clonotype was seen a handful of times. The V gene is TRBV2, the J gene TRBJ1-4; 7 nucleotides line up with TRBD1. Germline assignment: CDR1 SNHLY and CDR2 FYNNEI. There are 15 residues in the CDR3. J lost 5 bases, V lost 3 bases, and 6 bases had no gene match. For the CDR3, the DNA is TGTGCCAGCAGTGATTTGGGGACAGCGAATGAAAAACTGTTTTTT. It translates to CASSDLGTANEKLFF.

This clonotype was observed many times. The rearrangement joins TRBV14 to TRBJ2-1, with 7 bases fitting TRBD2. V lost 0 bases and J lost 4; bases outside the gene matches: 9. CDR1 is SGHDN and CDR2 is FVKESK in the germline V gene. The CDR3 has 17 amino acids. The CDR3: CASSQDRRDYIYNEQFF. In DNA form, the CDR3 reads TGTGCCAGCAGCCAAGATCGGAGGGACTACATATACAATGAGCAGTTCTTC.

This clonotype showed up many times. The V call is TRBV29-1, the J call TRBJ1-1; a weak D match, TRBD1 (6 bases). The length of the CDR3 is 12 residues. Germline CDR1 is SQVTM and CDR2 is ANQGSEA. V was cut by 7 bases and J by 7 bases, with 16 bases left in between. CDR3: CSEWTAQDEAFF. The CDR3 nucleotides are TGCAGCGAGTGGACAGCCCAAGATGAAGCTTTCTTT.

The chain carries TRBV5-4 and TRBJ1-1, with D possibly TRBD1 on 5 matching bases. The CDR3 runs to 14 residues. Trimming removed 1 base at V and 6 bases at J, with 13 bases between. Per the germline V gene, CDR1 is SGHNT and CDR2 is YYREEE (reference sequence). The CDR3 region has the DNA TGTGCCAGCAGCTTGACAGGTCCCGTGGCTGAAGCTTTCTTT. Translated: CASSLTGPVAEAFF.

The chain has TRBV12-5 and TRBJ2-7; D might be TRBD1 (6 bases). This CDR3 spans 13 amino acids. In germline, CDR1 is LGHNT, CDR2 FRNRAP. Trimming shortened V by 6 bases and J by 1 base, and 10 bases separated the two germline ends. In DNA form, the CDR3 reads TGTGCTAGTGGGGGGACACCTTCCTACGAGCAGTACTTC. It codes for CASGGTPSYEQYF.

Many counts were recorded for this clonotype. The V gene is TRBV12-5, the J gene TRBJ2-3; tentatively, D is TRBD2 (5 bases). The germline CDR1 and CDR2 sequences are LGHNT and FRNRAP. V lost 7 bases and J 2 bases, leaving 13 bases between the germline ends. This CDR3 is built from 14 residues. The CDR3 loop is CASAPGELTDTQYF. CDR3 bases: TGTGCTAGTGCCCCTGGGGAGCTCACAGATACGCAGTATTTT. Supplemented by reference TRBV12-5 and TRBJ2-3, the full variable domain reads DARVTQTPRHKVTEMGQEVTMRCQPILGHNTVFWYRQTMMQGLELLAYFRNRAPLDDSGMPKDRFSAEMPDATLATLKIQPSEPRDSAVYFCASAPGELTDTQYFGPGTRLTVL.

J is TRBJ2-1 and V is TRBV15; D is perhaps TRBD2 (6 bases). In germline, CDR1 is LNHNV, CDR2 YYDKDF (reference sequence). V was clipped by 0 bases and J by 1 base, with 10 bases between them. This CDR3 has 16 amino acids. The CDR3 DNA sequence: TGTGCCACCAGCAGAGAACTAGCTGCTTCCTACAATGAGCAGTTCTTC. This sequence encodes CATSRELAASYNEQFF.

This chain joins TRBV29-1 and TRBJ2-5, with 12 bases aligning to TRBD2. The J call is uncertain, as TRBJ2-1 better fits the DNA end. Germline V gene lookup returns CDR1 SQVTM and CDR2 ANQGSEA. The CDR3 runs to 12 residues. CDR3 coding DNA: TGCAGGACTAGCGGGAGTGGAGAGACCCAGTTCTTC. It codes for CRTSGSGETQFF.

Note on this clonotype: A junction end diverges from the germline sequence, so it may reflect a read error. CDR3 region: CTWSVGAGAYNEQFF. The CDR3 DNA reads as TGTACCTGGAGTGTAGGAGCGGGAGCCTACAATGAGCAGTTCTTC. The genes are TRBV30 and TRBJ2-1; TRBD2 aligns across 8 bases. Looked up from germline, CDR1 is GTSNPN and CDR2 is SVGIG (reference sequence). The CDR3 spans 15 residues. The full variable domain, with the rest looked up from reference TRBV30 and TRBJ2-1, is SQTIHQWPATLVQPVGSPLSLECTVEGTSNPNLYWYRQAAGRGLQLLFYSVGIGQISSEVPQNLSASRPQDRQFILSSKKLLLSDSGFYLCTWSVGAGAYNEQFFGPGTRLTVL.

Many counts were recorded for this clonotype. The chain combines TRBV7-9 with TRBJ2-6; the D is unclear. Looked up from germline, CDR1 is SEHNR and CDR2 is FQNEAQ (reference sequence). V gave up 5 bases and J gave up 2 bases, with 4 bases separating them. This CDR3 has 13 amino acids. CDR3 region: CASSEAGANVLTF. As DNA, the CDR3 is TGTGCCAGCAGCGAGGCTGGGGCCAACGTCCTGACTTTC. The variable domain in full, with the rest retrieved from reference TRBV7-9 and TRBJ2-6, is DTGVSQNPRHKITKRGQNVTFRCDPISEHNRLYWYRQTLGQGPEFLTYFQNEAQLEKSRLLSDRFSAERPKGSFSTLEIQRTEQGDSAMYLCASSEAGANVLTFGAGSRLTVL.

This clonotype was picked up a small number of times. V usage is TRBV3-1 and J usage is TRBJ1-3; D not resolved. The V end lost 0 bases, the J end lost 0 bases, and 6 bases lay between the germline ends. The CDR3 sequence is 15 residues long. Germline V lookup: CDR1 LGHDT, CDR2 YNNKEL (reference sequence). The DNA of the CDR3 is TGTGCCAGCAGCCAAGATGCTAGCTCTGGAAACACCATATATTTT. It translates to CASSQDASSGNTIYF.

This clonotype occurred a few times. The rearrangement joins TRBV11-2 to TRBJ1-4, with D possibly being TRBD1 (6 bases). Between the trimmed V and J ends, which lost 5 bases and 4 bases, there was a span of 17 bases. Germline assignment: CDR1 SGHAT and CDR2 FQNNGV. The CDR3 consists of 16 residues. CDR3 amino acids: CASSTGGGPGNEKLFF. In DNA form, the CDR3 reads TGTGCCAGCAGCACCGGAGGGGGTCCTGGTAATGAAAAACTGTTTTTT.

V usage is TRBV30 and J usage is TRBJ2-1; 7 nucleotides line up with TRBD2. The CDR3 consists of 14 residues. The V and J ends lost 2 bases and 4 bases, in that order; junction bases with no gene match: 5. CDR1 is GTSNPN and CDR2 is SVGIG in the germline V gene (reference sequence). CDR3: CAWSRVAGYNEQFF. The CDR3 coding sequence is TGTGCCTGGAGTAGGGTAGCGGGTTACAATGAGCAGTTCTTC.

The table lists this clonotype with many counts. This chain connects TRBV27 to TRBJ2-1; no clear D gene. CDR3 size: 13 residues. Germline lookup yields CDR1 MNHEY and CDR2 SMNVEV (reference sequence). Trimming took 3 bases from V and 0 from J, leaving 3 bases between them. This CDR3 reads CASSFDSYNEQFF. As DNA, the CDR3 is TGTGCCAGCAGTTTCGACTCCTACAATGAGCAGTTCTTC.